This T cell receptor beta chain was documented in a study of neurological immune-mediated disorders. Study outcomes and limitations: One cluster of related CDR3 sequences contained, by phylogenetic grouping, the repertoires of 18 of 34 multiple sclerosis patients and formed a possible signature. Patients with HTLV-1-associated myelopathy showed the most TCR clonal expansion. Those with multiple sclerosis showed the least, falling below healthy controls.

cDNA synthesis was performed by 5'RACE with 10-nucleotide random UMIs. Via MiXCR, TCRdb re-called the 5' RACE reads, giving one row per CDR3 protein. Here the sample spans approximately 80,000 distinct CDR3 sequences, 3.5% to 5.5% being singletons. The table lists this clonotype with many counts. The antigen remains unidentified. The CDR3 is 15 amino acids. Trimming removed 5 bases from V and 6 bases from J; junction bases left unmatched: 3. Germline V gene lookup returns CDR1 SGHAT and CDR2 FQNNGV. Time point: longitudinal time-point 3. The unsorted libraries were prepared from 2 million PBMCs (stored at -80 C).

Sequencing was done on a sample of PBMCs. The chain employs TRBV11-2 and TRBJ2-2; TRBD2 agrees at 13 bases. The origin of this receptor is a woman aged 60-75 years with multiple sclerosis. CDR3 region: CASSPLAGGPGELFF. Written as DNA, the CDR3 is TGTGCCAGCAGCCCACTAGCGGGGGGGCCCGGGGAGCTGTTTTTT.